This TCR beta chain was sequenced in a study of monozygotic twins with cystic fibrosis. This table comes from immunoSEQ multiplex PCR, and its TCRdb copy is limited to in-frame clones, with some not included. The data hold about 26,000 clones, with 96% observed a single time. The CDR3 length is 13 residues. Germline V gene data show CDR1 as SGDLS and CDR2 as YYNGEE. Between the trimmed V and J ends, which lost 5 bases and 4 bases, there was a span of 12 bases. Sequencing was performed on blood. The chain recombines TRBV9 with TRBJ1-2; no reliable D call. This receptor was identified in a girl aged 2 to 9 with cystic fibrosis. In DNA, the CDR3 is TGTGCCAGCAGAGCCGACGGACTCTATGGCTACACCTTC. Translated: CASRADGLYGYTF. The variable domain in full, with the rest retrieved from reference TRBV9 and TRBJ1-2, is DSGVTQTPKHLITATGQRVTLRCSPRSGDLSVYWYQQSLDQGLQFLIQYYNGEERAKGNILERFSAQQFPDLHSELNLSSLELGDSALYFCASRADGLYGYTFGSGTRLTVV.